Presented here are 4 T cell receptor beta chains from one specimen sequenced in a study of beta chain features in type 1 diabetes. Study-wide points: The study found moderately but significantly shorter TCRB CDR3s in all four CD4+ subsets of Type 1 diabetes patients.

No antigen has been assigned to these receptors. The sequenced template was cDNA made from the entire isolated RNA. The assay was immunoSEQ multiplex PCR, and TCRdb's table has in-frame clones only and misses some. The data hold a few hundred thousand clones, with under 20% observed a single time. Material for sequencing was naive CD4+ T cells from blood. The source of these receptors is a man aged 25 to 40 with type 1 diabetes.

This chain links TRBV7-2 with TRBJ1-5; D remains ambiguous. Germline V CDR1 and CDR2: SGHTA, FQGNSA. V lost 3 bases to trimming and J lost 5 bases, with 8 bases between them. The length of the CDR3 is 13 residues. The CDR3 protein is CASSFSLDQPQHF. The CDR3 DNA sequence: TGTGCCAGCAGCTTTTCGTTAGATCAGCCCCAGCATTTT.

The J gene is TRBJ2-5, the V gene TRBV7-9; 7 positions agree with TRBD2. The CDR3 has 14 amino acids. Germline V lookup: CDR1 SEHNR, CDR2 FQNEAQ (reference sequence). V lost 5 bases and J lost 7; bases outside the gene matches: 10. Here the CDR3 DNA reads TGTGCCAGCAGCCCTCCACCCGGCGGGGGGACCCAGTACTTC. The encoded protein is CASSPPPGGGTQYF.

This clone came up a few times. This rearrangement joins TRBV2 to TRBJ2-3, with D perhaps given as TRBD1 or TRBD2 (5 bases each). Germline V CDR1 and CDR2: SNHLY, FYNNEI. CDR3 length equals 14 residues. The V end lost 7 bases, the J end lost 4 bases, and 15 bases lay between the germline ends. The CDR3 bases are TGTGCCAGCACAGGGTCGCTAGCCGCAGATACGCAGTATTTT. Its protein is CASTGSLAADTQYF.

CDR3 coding DNA: TGTGCCAGCAGACCCAGCGGACAGGGGAGCTCCTACGAGCAGTACTTC. It translates to CASRPSGQGSSYEQYF. The chain employs TRBV28 and TRBJ2-7; 9 bases line up with TRBD1. J lost 0 bases, V lost 6 bases, and 9 bases had no gene match. Germline-derived CDR1 and CDR2 are MDHEN and SYDVKM. This CDR3 has 16 amino acids.